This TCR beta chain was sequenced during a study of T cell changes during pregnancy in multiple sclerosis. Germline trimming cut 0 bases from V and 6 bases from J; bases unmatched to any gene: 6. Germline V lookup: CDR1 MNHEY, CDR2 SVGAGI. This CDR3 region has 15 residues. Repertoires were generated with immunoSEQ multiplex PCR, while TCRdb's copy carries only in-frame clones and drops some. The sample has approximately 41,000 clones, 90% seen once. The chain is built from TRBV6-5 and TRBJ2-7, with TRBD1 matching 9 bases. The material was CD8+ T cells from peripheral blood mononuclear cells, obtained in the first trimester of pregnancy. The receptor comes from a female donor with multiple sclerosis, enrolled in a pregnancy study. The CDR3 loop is CASSYSRDRALEQYF. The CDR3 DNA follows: TGTGCCAGCAGTTACTCGAGGGACAGGGCCCTCGAGCAGTACTTC.